The clone carrying this T cell receptor beta chain turned up a few times. The record originates from a study of blood T cell repertoires in COVID-19. Produced via immunoSEQ multiplex PCR; TCRdb's table is partial and in-frame only. Of approximately 170,000 clones detected, around four fifths appear once; the ten largest clones hold approximately 8.4%. Per the germline V gene, CDR1 is LNHDA and CDR2 is SQIVND (reference sequence). The CDR3 has 13 residues. With V trimmed by 8 bases and J by 1 base, 1 base remained unmatched. Participant ages covered roughly 18 to 89 years across about 22 US areas. Material: PBMCs or T cells enriched from blood (not recorded which). The rearrangement joins TRBV19 to TRBJ2-1, with 8 bases matching TRBD2. This receptor was obtained from a woman in her 50s who had recovered from COVID-19. The CDR3 bases are TGTGCCAGTCGGGGGGGATCCTACAATGAGCAGTTCTTC. As protein: CASRGGSYNEQFF.